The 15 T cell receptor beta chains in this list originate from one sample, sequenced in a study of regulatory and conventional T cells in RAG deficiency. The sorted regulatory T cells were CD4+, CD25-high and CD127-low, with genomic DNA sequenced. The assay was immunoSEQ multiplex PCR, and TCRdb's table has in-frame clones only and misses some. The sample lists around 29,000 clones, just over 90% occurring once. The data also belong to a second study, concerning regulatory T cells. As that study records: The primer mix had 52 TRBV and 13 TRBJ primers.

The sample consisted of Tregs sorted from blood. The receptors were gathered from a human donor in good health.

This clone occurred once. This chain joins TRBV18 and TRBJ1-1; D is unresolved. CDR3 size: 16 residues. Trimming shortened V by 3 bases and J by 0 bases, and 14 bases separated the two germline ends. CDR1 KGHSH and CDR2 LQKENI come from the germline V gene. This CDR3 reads CASSPASPGMNTEAFF. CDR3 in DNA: TGTGCCAGCTCACCGGCCTCCCCGGGCATGAACACTGAAGCTTTCTTT.

The CDR3 reads CAIKPRSTAGSGTGELFF. The CDR3 DNA follows: TGTGCCATCAAGCCTCGGTCGACAGCGGGTTCGGGGACCGGGGAGCTGTTTTTT. The chain combines TRBV10-3 with TRBJ2-2, with D perhaps matching TRBD2 (6 bases). Germline CDR1 ENHRY, CDR2 SYGVKD. CDR3 length equals 18 residues. The V gene lost 7 bases and the J gene lost 5 bases, with 26 bases spanning the gap.

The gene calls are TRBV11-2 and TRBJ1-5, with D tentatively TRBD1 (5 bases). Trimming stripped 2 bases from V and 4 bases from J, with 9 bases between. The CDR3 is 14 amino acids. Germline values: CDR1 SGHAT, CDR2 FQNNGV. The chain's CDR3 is CASSLFGGNQPQHF. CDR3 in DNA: TGTGCCAGCAGCTTATTCGGGGGGAATCAGCCCCAGCATTTT. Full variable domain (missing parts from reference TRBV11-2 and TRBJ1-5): EAGVAQSPRYKIIEKRQSVAFWCNPISGHATLYWYQQILGQGPKLLIQFQNNGVVDDSQLPKDRFSAERLKGVDSTLKIQPAKLEDSAVYLCASSLFGGNQPQHFGDGTRLSIL.

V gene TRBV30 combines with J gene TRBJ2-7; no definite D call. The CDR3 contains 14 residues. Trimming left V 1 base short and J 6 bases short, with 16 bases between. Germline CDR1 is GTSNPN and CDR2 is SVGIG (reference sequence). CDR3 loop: CAWSARRAFSEQYF. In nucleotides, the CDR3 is TGTGCCTGGAGTGCCCGTAGGGCCTTCTCCGAGCAGTACTTC.

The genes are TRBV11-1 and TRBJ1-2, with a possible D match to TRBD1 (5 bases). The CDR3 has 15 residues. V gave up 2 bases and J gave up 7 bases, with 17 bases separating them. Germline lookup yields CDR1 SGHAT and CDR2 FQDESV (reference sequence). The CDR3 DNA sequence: TGTGCCAGCAGCTTATGGGCAGGGCCTCGTAGTGGCTACACCTTC. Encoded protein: CASSLWAGPRSGYTF.

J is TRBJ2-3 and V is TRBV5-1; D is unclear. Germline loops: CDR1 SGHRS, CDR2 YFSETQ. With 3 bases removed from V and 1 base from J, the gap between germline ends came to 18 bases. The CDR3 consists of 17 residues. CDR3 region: CASSSQFSPGGTDTQYF. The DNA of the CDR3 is TGCGCCAGCAGCTCACAGTTCTCACCAGGAGGCACAGATACGCAGTATTTT. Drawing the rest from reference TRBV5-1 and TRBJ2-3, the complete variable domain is KAGVTQTPRYLIKTRGQQVTLSCSPISGHRSVSWYQQTPGQGLQFLFEYFSETQRNKGNFPGRFSGRQFSNSRSEMNVSTLELGDSALYLCASSSQFSPGGTDTQYFGPGTRLTVL.

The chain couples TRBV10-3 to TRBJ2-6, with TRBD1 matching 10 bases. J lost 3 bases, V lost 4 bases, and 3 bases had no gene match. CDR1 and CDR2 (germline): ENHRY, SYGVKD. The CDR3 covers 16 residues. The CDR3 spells CAISGTGGNGANVLTF. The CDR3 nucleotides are TGTGCCATCAGTGGGACAGGGGGGAATGGGGCCAACGTCCTGACTTTC.

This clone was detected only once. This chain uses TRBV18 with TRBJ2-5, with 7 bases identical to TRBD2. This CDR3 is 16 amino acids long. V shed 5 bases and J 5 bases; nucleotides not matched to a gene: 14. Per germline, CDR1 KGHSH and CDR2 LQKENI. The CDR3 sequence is CASSSTPGGIVETQYF. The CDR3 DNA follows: TGTGCCAGCTCATCAACCCCGGGGGGAATCGTGGAGACCCAGTACTTC.

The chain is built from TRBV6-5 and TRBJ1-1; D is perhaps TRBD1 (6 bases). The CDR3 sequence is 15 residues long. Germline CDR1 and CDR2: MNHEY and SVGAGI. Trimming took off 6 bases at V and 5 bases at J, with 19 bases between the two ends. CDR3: CASSWGLGVGTEAFF. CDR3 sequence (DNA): TGTGCCAGCAGCTGGGGGCTAGGGGTGGGGACTGAAGCTTTCTTT.

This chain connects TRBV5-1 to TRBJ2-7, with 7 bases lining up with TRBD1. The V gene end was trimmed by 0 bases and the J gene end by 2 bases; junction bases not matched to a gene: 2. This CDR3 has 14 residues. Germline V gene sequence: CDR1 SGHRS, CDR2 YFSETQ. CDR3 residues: CASSLGDRAYEQYF. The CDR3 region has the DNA TGCGCCAGCAGCTTGGGAGACAGGGCCTACGAGCAGTACTTC.

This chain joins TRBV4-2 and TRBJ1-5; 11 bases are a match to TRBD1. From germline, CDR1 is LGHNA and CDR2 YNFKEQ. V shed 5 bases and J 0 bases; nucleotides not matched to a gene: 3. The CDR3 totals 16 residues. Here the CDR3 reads CASSGQGAYSNQPQHF. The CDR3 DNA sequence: TGTGCCAGCAGCGGACAGGGGGCGTATAGCAATCAGCCCCAGCATTTT.

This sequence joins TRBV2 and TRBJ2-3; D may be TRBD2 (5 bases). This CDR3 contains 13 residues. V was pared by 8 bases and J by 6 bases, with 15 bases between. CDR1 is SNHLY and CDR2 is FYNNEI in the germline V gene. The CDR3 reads CASQEGRPDTQYF. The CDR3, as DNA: TGTGCCAGCCAAGAGGGCCGGCCTGATACGCAGTATTTT. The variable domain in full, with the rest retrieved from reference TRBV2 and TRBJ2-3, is EPEVTQTPSHQVTQMGQEVILRCVPISNHLYFYWYRQILGQKVEFLVSFYNNEISEKSEIFDDQFSVERPDGSNFTLKIRSTKLEDSAMYFCASQEGRPDTQYFGPGTRLTVL.

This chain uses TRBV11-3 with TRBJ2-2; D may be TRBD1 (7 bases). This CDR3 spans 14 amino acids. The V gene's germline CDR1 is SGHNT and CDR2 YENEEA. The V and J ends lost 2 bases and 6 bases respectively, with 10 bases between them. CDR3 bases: TGTGCCAGCAGCTTACAGGGGGAGGCCGGGGAGCTGTTTTTT. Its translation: CASSLQGEAGELFF.

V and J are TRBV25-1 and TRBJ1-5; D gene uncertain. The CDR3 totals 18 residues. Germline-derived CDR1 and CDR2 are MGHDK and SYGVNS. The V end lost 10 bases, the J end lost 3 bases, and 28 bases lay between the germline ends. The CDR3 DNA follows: TGTGCCATACTCGGGAGGGAAAATAGTGGAAGAGACAATCAGCCCCAGCATTTT. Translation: CAILGRENSGRDNQPQHF.

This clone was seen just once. CDR3 residues: CASSLPGPNSPLHF. Here the CDR3 DNA reads TGTGCCAGCAGCCTCCCAGGCCCTAATTCACCCCTCCACTTT. The chain uses TRBV11-1 and TRBJ1-6, with D uncertain. CDR3 length equals 14 residues. Trimming pared 5 bases from V and 6 bases from J, leaving 11 bases between. The V gene's germline CDR1 is SGHAT and CDR2 FQDESV (reference sequence). Looking up the rest from reference TRBV11-1 and TRBJ1-6 gives the full variable domain: EAEVAQSPRYKITEKSQAVAFWCDPISGHATLYWYRQILGQGPELLVQFQDESVVDDSQLPKDRFSAERLKGVDSTLKIQPAELGDSAMYLCASSLPGPNSPLHFGNGTRLTVT.